Below are 27 T cell receptor beta chains sequenced from a single sample in a study of T cells in Graves' hyperthyroidism and ophthalmopathy. RNA transcripts yielded amplified TCR beta CDR3 regions. The HTBI set primed first-round TCR CDR3 RT-PCR. TCRdb re-derived calls from the multiplex PCR reads in MiXCR, one entry per CDR3 protein. The sample has approximately 720,000 distinct CDR3 sequences, 18% seen once. Input material: blood. Receptors were obtained from a woman aged 45 to 65 with Graves' hyperthyroidism that later progressed to Graves' ophthalmopathy.

This clonotype came up many times. The chain links TRBV13 to TRBJ2-3, with a possible D match to TRBD2 (7 bases). This CDR3 comprises 16 residues. Trimming took 3 bases from V and 0 from J, leaving 13 bases between them. Germline-derived CDR1 and CDR2 are PRHDT and FYEKMQ (reference sequence). The CDR3 sequence: CASSFTGGRSTDTQYF. CDR3 in DNA: TGTGCCAGCAGCTTCACGGGGGGCAGGAGCACAGATACGCAGTATTTT.

This chain uses TRBV7-9 with TRBJ2-2, with TRBD1 matching over 11 bases. This CDR3 comprises 16 residues. CDR1 and CDR2 from the germline V gene are SEHNR and FQNEAQ (reference sequence). Trimming cost V 4 bases and J 4 bases; bases outside gene matches: 5. In DNA, the CDR3 is TGTGCCAGCAGCTATTGGACAGGGGGCATCACCGGGGAGCTGTTTTTT. This codes for CASSYWTGGITGELFF.

The chain is built from TRBV19 and TRBJ2-2; 11 nucleotides align to TRBD2. Germline lookup yields CDR1 LNHDA and CDR2 SQIVND (reference sequence). CDR3 length equals 17 residues. The V and J ends lost 1 base and 1 base, in that order; junction bases with no gene match: 2. CDR3 region: CASSIVTSGGNTGELFF. For the CDR3, the DNA is TGTGCCAGTAGTATAGTAACTAGCGGGGGGAACACCGGGGAGCTGTTTTTT.

This clonotype was seen repeatedly, ten times or more. The J gene is TRBJ2-1, the V gene TRBV3-1; D might be TRBD1 (5 bases). Germline CDR1 and CDR2: LGHDT and YNNKEL (reference sequence). The CDR3 has 15 residues. Trimming stripped 0 bases from V and 7 bases from J, with 13 bases between. The CDR3 DNA is TGTGCCAGCAGCCAAGATCTAGGGGCCGGGAATGAGCAGTTCTTC. It yields the protein CASSQDLGAGNEQFF.

This clonotype was counted ten times or more. The CDR3 DNA reads TGTGCCAGCAGCTTAGTTTGGATGAACACTGAAGCTTTCTTT. Protein sequence: CASSLVWMNTEAFF. V and J are TRBV11-2 and TRBJ1-1, with no clear D. The CDR3 is 14 amino acids. Germline loops: CDR1 SGHAT, CDR2 FQNNGV. Trimming stripped 1 base from V and 0 bases from J, with 6 bases between.

The chain recombines TRBV27 with TRBJ2-5, with 9 bases that match TRBD2. This CDR3 has 15 amino acids. From germline, CDR1 is MNHEY and CDR2 SMNVEV (reference sequence). V gave up 8 bases and J gave up 5 bases; unmatched junction bases: 12. As DNA, the CDR3 is TGTGCCAGCGGCTCCGTAGGCGGGGGGGGGGAGACCCAGTACTTC. It encodes CASGSVGGGGETQYF.

The CDR3 sequence: CASSPGAGAGNEQFF. In DNA, the CDR3 is TGTGCCAGCAGCCCGGGAGCGGGGGCTGGGAATGAGCAGTTCTTC. The gene calls are TRBV3-1 and TRBJ2-1, with 8 bases aligning to TRBD2. The CDR3 contains 15 residues. Looked up from germline, CDR1 is LGHDT and CDR2 is YNNKEL (reference sequence). Germline trimming cut 4 bases from V and 7 bases from J; bases unmatched to any gene: 9.

The V and J genes are TRBV6-5 and TRBJ2-1; 9 positions match TRBD2. J gave up 5 bases and V 2 bases, and 7 bases lay outside the gene matches. There are 16 residues in the CDR3. The V gene's germline CDR1 is MNHEY and CDR2 SVGAGI. The CDR3 region is CASSYPSGVGHNEQFF. The CDR3, as DNA: TGTGCCAGCAGTTACCCTAGCGGGGTTGGACACAATGAGCAGTTCTTC.

This clonotype was seen only a few times. The chain is built from TRBV6-1 and TRBJ2-5; D gene uncertain. The CDR3 spans 11 residues. With 6 bases removed from V and 4 bases from J, the gap between germline ends came to 6 bases. Germline CDR1 MNHNS, CDR2 SASEGT. The CDR3 spells CASRGVETQYF. The CDR3 region has the DNA TGTGCCAGCAGAGGAGTAGAGACCCAGTACTTC.

The V call is TRBV6-1, the J call TRBJ1-1; D uncertain. V was shortened by 3 bases and J by 4 bases, with 6 bases between the two germline ends. Germline V CDR1 and CDR2: MNHNS, SASEGT. The CDR3 runs to 12 residues. The CDR3 region is CASSDPSTEAFF. The DNA for the CDR3 is TGTGCCAGCAGTGACCCCAGCACTGAAGCTTTCTTT.

This clonotype turned up a few times. The chain carries TRBV18 and TRBJ2-1, with TRBD1 matching over 10 bases. CDR3 length equals 17 residues. The germline V gene has CDR1 KGHSH and CDR2 LQKENI. V was pared by 2 bases and J by 3 bases, with 7 bases of the junction left unmatched. This chain's CDR3 is CASSPETGGSLYNEQFF. CDR3 in DNA: TGTGCCAGCTCACCAGAGACAGGGGGCAGCCTCTACAATGAGCAGTTCTTC. The whole variable domain, filled in from reference TRBV18 and TRBJ2-1, reads NAGVMQNPRHLVRRRGQEARLRCSPMKGHSHVYWYRQLPEEGLKFMVYLQKENIIDESGMPKERFSAEFPKEGPSILRIQQVVRGDSAAYFCASSPETGGSLYNEQFFGPGTRLTVL.

In its sample, this clonotype was seen many times. Here the CDR3 DNA reads TGCAGTGCTAGAGTAGTAGCGGGAGAAGAGACCCAGTACTTC. It codes for CSARVVAGEETQYF. This rearrangement joins TRBV20-1 to TRBJ2-5; TRBD2 matches 9 bases. V was clipped by 1 base and J by 3 bases; unmatched bases: 3. This CDR3 has 14 amino acids. The germline CDR1 and CDR2 sequences are DFQATT and SNEGSKA (reference sequence).

The V call is TRBV9, the J call TRBJ2-3; D may be TRBD2 (6 bases). The CDR3 spans 13 residues. Germline values: CDR1 SGDLS, CDR2 YYNGEE. V was pared by 2 bases and J by 5 bases, with 9 bases between. Here the CDR3 reads CASSVGGGDTQYF. As DNA, the CDR3 is TGTGCCAGCAGCGTCGGGGGTGGAGATACGCAGTATTTT.

The chain recombines TRBV6-1 with TRBJ2-5; D might be TRBD2 (5 bases). This CDR3 comprises 11 residues. Germline-derived CDR1 and CDR2 are MNHNS and SASEGT. V was pared by 6 bases and J by 4 bases, with 6 bases between. DNA of the CDR3: TGTGCCAGCAGGAGGGCAGAGACCCAGTACTTC. It translates to CASRRAETQYF.

The J gene is TRBJ2-5, the V gene TRBV2; maybe TRBD2 (6 bases). With 6 bases removed from V and 1 base from J, the gap between germline ends came to 12 bases. Germline CDR1 SNHLY, CDR2 FYNNEI. The CDR3 totals 14 residues. The CDR3 region is CASRQTRSQETQYF. The CDR3, as DNA: TGTGCCAGCAGGCAGACTAGGAGCCAAGAGACCCAGTACTTC.

The genes are TRBV7-9 and TRBJ1-2, with D possibly being TRBD1 (6 bases). CDR1 and CDR2 (germline): SEHNR, FQNEAQ (reference sequence). This CDR3 region has 16 residues. V was pared by 4 bases and J by 4 bases, with 19 bases between. The CDR3 nucleotides are TGTGCCAGCAGCTCCACCGCCTTGACAGGATCCTATGGCTACACCTTC. This encodes CASSSTALTGSYGYTF.

A few counts support this clonotype. The chain carries TRBV6-1 and TRBJ1-2; D unresolved. The germline V and J ends were trimmed by 10 bases and 0 bases, with 12 bases remaining between them. CDR1 and CDR2 (germline): MNHNS, SASEGT. There are 13 residues in the CDR3. As DNA, the CDR3 is TGTGCCACCAGCTTGGAAGCTAACTATGGCTACACCTTC. It encodes CATSLEANYGYTF.

This CDR3 is CASSTSVSNTEAFF. The DNA of the CDR3 is TGTGCCAGCTCTACCTCAGTCTCAAACACTGAAGCTTTCTTT. V usage is TRBV18 and J usage is TRBJ1-1, with no clear D. With 6 bases removed from V and 2 bases from J, the gap between germline ends came to 13 bases. This CDR3 has 14 residues. Germline lookup yields CDR1 KGHSH and CDR2 LQKENI.

This clonotype showed up many times. V usage is TRBV3-1 and J usage is TRBJ1-4, with a tentative D call TRBD1 (5 bases). The V gene's germline CDR1 is LGHDT and CDR2 YNNKEL (reference sequence). The CDR3 has 13 amino acids. With 4 bases removed from V and 11 bases from J, the gap between germline ends came to 14 bases. As DNA, the CDR3 is TGTGCCAGCAGCCCCTGGACGGGGCAGAAACTGTTTTTT. Translating gives CASSPWTGQKLFF.

This clonotype was counted between two and nine times. This chain joins TRBV6-2 or TRBV6-3 and TRBJ2-1; D is uncertain. Deletions cut 7 bases from V and 11 bases from J, with 15 bases between. This CDR3 is built from 12 residues. Germline V gene data show CDR1 as MNHEY and CDR2 as SVGEGT. The CDR3 loop is CASTHNEEKQFF. As DNA, the CDR3 is TGTGCCAGCACCCATAATGAAGAGAAGCAGTTCTTC.

Comments on this clonotype: A much larger clone lies one base from this, so it may be a read error. The chain employs TRBV5-1 and TRBJ2-3; D gene uncertain. The germline V gene encodes CDR1 SGHRS and CDR2 YFSETQ. The CDR3 extends over 13 amino acids. V was pared by 5 bases and J by 4 bases, with 11 bases between. The CDR3 sequence is CASRGIYADTQYF. For the CDR3, the DNA is TGCGCCAGCAGGGGGATTTACGCAGATACGCAGTATTTT. Complete variable domain (other parts from reference TRBV5-1 and TRBJ2-3): KAGVTQTPRYLIKTRGQQVTLSCSPISGHRSVSWYQQTPGQGLQFLFEYFSETQRNKGNFPGRFSGRQFSNSRSEMNVSTLELGDSALYLCASRGIYADTQYFGPGTRLTVL.

This clonotype appeared a few times. The V and J genes are TRBV20-1 and TRBJ1-2; weak D call: TRBD1 (5 bases). The V gene's germline CDR1 is DFQATT and CDR2 SNEGSKA (reference sequence). CDR3 length: 14 amino acids. Trimming removed 4 bases from V and 2 bases from J, with 14 bases in between. The CDR3, as DNA: TGCAGTGCTAACCCGGGACGGGGGAACTATGGCTACACCTTC. Translating gives CSANPGRGNYGYTF.

Points on this clonotype: A read error may produce the germline difference seen at one junction end. The chain links TRBV20-1 to TRBJ2-7, with 9 bases identical to TRBD2. Germline CDR1 is DFQATT and CDR2 is SNEGSKA (reference sequence). This CDR3 is built from 20 residues. CDR3 nucleotides: TGCAGTACTAGAGCCTTTCCCCAGCGGGGGGCCGCCGCGTCCTCCTACGAGCAGTACTTC. It translates to CSTRAFPQRGAAASSYEQYF.

This clonotype came up many times. The chain uses TRBV4-1 and TRBJ2-7; TRBD1 aligns across 9 bases. The CDR3 totals 14 residues. The germline gives CDR1 MGHRA, CDR2 YSYEKL. V dropped 3 bases and J dropped 5; count of bases not matched to a gene: 5. CDR3 in amino acids: CASSQGQGWNEQYF. The CDR3 DNA reads TGCGCCAGCAGCCAGGGACAGGGTTGGAACGAGCAGTACTTC.

Only a few counts were recorded for this clonotype. The chain links TRBV10-1 to TRBJ2-1, with 9 bases fitting TRBD2. Germline values: CDR1 WNHNN, CDR2 SYGVQD (reference sequence). After removal of 4 bases from V and 8 bases from J, the junction contained 9 bases not matched to a gene. CDR3 length: 15 residues. DNA of the CDR3: TGCGCCAGCAGTGTCGGATTAGCGGGGGTCCATGAGCAGTTCTTC. Protein product: CASSVGLAGVHEQFF.

V is TRBV20-1 and J is TRBJ1-1; 10 bases are a match to TRBD1. The ends lost 7 bases at V and 4 bases at J; junction bases unmatched: 3. The CDR3 loop spans 12 amino acids. Germline CDR1 is DFQATT and CDR2 is SNEGSKA (reference sequence). The chain's CDR3 is CSGRTGGTEAFF. The CDR3 DNA follows: TGCAGTGGACGGACAGGGGGCACTGAAGCTTTCTTT.

This clonotype has more than one count but fewer than ten. CDR3 bases: TGCAGTGCGTCCGGACAGTTTACCGGGGAGCTGTTTTTT. This translates into CSASGQFTGELFF. The J gene is TRBJ2-2, the V gene TRBV20-1; maybe TRBD1 (6 bases). The CDR3 is 13 residues long. V lost 6 bases and J 5 bases, leaving 13 bases between the germline ends. CDR1 is DFQATT and CDR2 is SNEGSKA in the germline V gene (reference sequence).